The clone carrying this T cell receptor (beta chain) was observed a handful of times. The antigen is unknown. This record belongs to a study of beta chain features in type 1 diabetes. The isolated RNA, all of it, was reverse transcribed, so expressed TCRB transcripts were what got sequenced. Assay: immunoSEQ multiplex PCR; the TCRdb copy retains only in-frame clones and omits some. The sample includes 640,000 or so clones, under 15% seen only once; the top ten take 0.022%. Study-level findings and limits: A closer apparent resemblance between naive, central memory and Treg TCRB repertoires was seen in patients than in healthy donors. In every one of the four CD4+ subsets, TCRB CDR3s were moderately but significantly shorter in Type 1 diabetes patients.

There was one heparinised blood draw per donor, averaging around 100 mL. This CDR3 contains 13 residues. Germline V gene lookup returns CDR1 MNHEY and CDR2 SVGAGI. The ends lost 10 bases at V and 4 bases at J; junction bases unmatched: 5. Sequencing was carried out using naive CD4+ T cells from blood. The origin of this receptor is a man aged 18 to 30 with type 1 diabetes. This chain joins TRBV6-5 and TRBJ2-2; TRBD2 aligns across 8 bases. The CDR3 sequence is CAITSGATGELFF. The CDR3 coding sequence is TGTGCCATTACTAGCGGCGCCACCGGGGAGCTGTTTTTT.